This entry describes one TCR beta chain. The antigen remains undetermined. The data were taken from a study of cytomegalovirus exposure and HLA in healthy donors. Study results and caveats: Presence/absence analyses assumed roughly uniform sequencing depth across donors.

Both 60 Vbeta primers and 13 Jbeta primers went into the PCR. Clones were read by immunoSEQ multiplex PCR, and TCRdb kept only the in-frame ones, dropping some. This table holds 95,000 to 100,000 clones, about three quarters found once. The specimen sequenced was PBMCs. This TCR was sampled from a man in his forties in good health and CMV-seropositive.

This CDR3 is CASSQDPDSAGVDEQFF. The CDR3, as DNA: TGTGCCAGCAGCCAAGATCCGGATAGCGCCGGGGTAGATGAGCAGTTCTTC. The V gene is TRBV4-2, the J gene TRBJ2-1, with TRBD2 as a possible D gene (5 bases). V was pared by 0 bases and J by 8 bases, with 20 bases between. Germline CDR1 reads LGHNA; CDR2 reads YNFKEQ. The CDR3 sequence is 17 residues long.